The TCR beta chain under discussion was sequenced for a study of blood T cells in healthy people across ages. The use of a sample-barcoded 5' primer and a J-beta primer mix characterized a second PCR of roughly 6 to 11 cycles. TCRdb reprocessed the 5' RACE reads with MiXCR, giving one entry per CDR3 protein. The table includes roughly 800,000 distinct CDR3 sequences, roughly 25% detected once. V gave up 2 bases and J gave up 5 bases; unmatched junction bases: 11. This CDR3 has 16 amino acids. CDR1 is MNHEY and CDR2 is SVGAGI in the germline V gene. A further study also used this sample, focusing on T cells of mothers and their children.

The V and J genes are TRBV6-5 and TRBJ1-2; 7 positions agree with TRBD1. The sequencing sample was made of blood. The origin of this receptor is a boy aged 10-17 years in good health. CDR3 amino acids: CASSYQEQGRGYGYTF. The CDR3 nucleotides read TGTGCCAGCAGTTACCAAGAACAGGGGAGGGGGTATGGCTACACCTTC.